The next 27 T cell receptor beta chains were all read from a single sample in a study of healthy donors' naive CD4 and CD8 T cells. A linear amplification protocol produced the TCR libraries from around 0.55 ug of total RNA. TCRdb independently ran MiXCR on the reads; one entry per CDR3 protein. Here the sample spans approximately 180,000 distinct CDR3 sequences, about four fifths being singletons. Sequenced sample: naive CD4+ and CD8+ T cells sorted from blood, pooled from several donors. The receptors were sampled from a pool of human donors in good health; the sample pools cells from several healthy donors.

The gene calls are TRBV20-1 and TRBJ2-1, with 14 bases fitting TRBD2. The CDR3 spans 14 residues. V gave up 6 bases and J gave up 10 bases; unmatched junction bases: 8. Germline values: CDR1 DFQATT, CDR2 SNEGSKA (reference sequence). The CDR3 loop is CSAPGLAGAQEQFF. The CDR3 DNA is TGCAGTGCCCCGGGACTAGCGGGAGCTCAGGAGCAGTTCTTC.

This rearrangement joins TRBV19 to TRBJ2-7; 7 nucleotides agree with TRBD2. The CDR3 is 15 residues long. In germline, CDR1 is LNHDA, CDR2 SQIVND (reference sequence). Trimming cost V 3 bases and J 3 bases; bases outside gene matches: 8. Written as DNA, the CDR3 is TGTGCCAGTAGTATTCTAAGCGGGAAGATCTACGAGCAGTACTTC. Translation: CASSILSGKIYEQYF.

V gene TRBV7-9 combines with J gene TRBJ2-7; either TRBD1 or TRBD2 may fit D (5 bases each). Germline V gene sequence: CDR1 SEHNR, CDR2 FQNEAQ (reference sequence). Trimming pared 8 bases from V and 3 bases from J, leaving 17 bases between. The length of the CDR3 is 14 residues. CDR3 loop: CASSGRASVYEQYF. CDR3 coding DNA: TGTGCCAGCTCAGGGCGGGCTTCCGTCTACGAGCAGTACTTC.

The chain links TRBV7-2 to TRBJ2-3, with unresolved D. In germline, CDR1 is SGHTA, CDR2 FQGNSA. The CDR3 sequence is 13 residues long. The V end lost 7 bases, the J end lost 4 bases, and 12 bases lay between the germline ends. CDR3 bases: TGTGCCAGCACCCGGAGTGTCCCAGATACGCAGTATTTT. Amino acids: CASTRSVPDTQYF.

The J gene is TRBJ2-7, the V gene TRBV29-1, with D uncertain. V lost 4 bases and J 2 bases, leaving 6 bases between the germline ends. This CDR3 is built from 11 residues. CDR1 and CDR2 from the germline V gene are SQVTM and ANQGSEA. The chain's CDR3 is CSVVDAYEQYF. In nucleotides, the CDR3 is TGCAGCGTTGTGGATGCCTACGAGCAGTACTTC.

J is TRBJ1-5 and V is TRBV6-5, with D uncertain. Trimming left V 2 bases short and J 5 bases short, with 7 bases between. CDR1 is MNHEY, CDR2 SVGAGI, per germline. The CDR3 consists of 13 residues. In nucleotides, the CDR3 is TGTGCCAGCAGTTACCGGAGAGATCAGCCCCAGCATTTT. It specifies CASSYRRDQPQHF.

V and J are TRBV27 and TRBJ2-3; TRBD2 agrees at 8 bases. With 4 bases clipped from V and 6 bases from J, the junction kept 6 bases outside the gene matches. The germline gives CDR1 MNHEY, CDR2 SMNVEV (reference sequence). The CDR3 totals 14 residues. CDR3 coding DNA: TGTGCCAGCAGTTGGGGACTAGTAGCGGATACGCAGTATTTT. This codes for CASSWGLVADTQYF.

DNA of the CDR3: TGTGCCAGTAGCTCATCCCGGGACAGCATAGGCTCACCCCTCCACTTT. Translation gives CASSSSRDSIGSPLHF. This sequence joins TRBV19 and TRBJ1-6, with 7 bases identical to TRBD1. With V trimmed by 6 bases and J by 10 bases, 15 bases remained unmatched. Germline V lookup: CDR1 LNHDA, CDR2 SQIVND (reference sequence). CDR3 length equals 16 residues.

The chain is built from TRBV13 and TRBJ2-5, with no clear D. The CDR3 runs to 15 residues. Germline-derived CDR1 and CDR2 are PRHDT and FYEKMQ (reference sequence). V gave up 2 bases and J gave up 5 bases, with 15 bases separating them. The CDR3 sequence is CASSLQPAAAETQYF. As DNA, the CDR3 is TGTGCCAGCAGCTTACAACCGGCCGCAGCGGAGACCCAGTACTTC.

The genes are TRBV12-3 or TRBV12-4 and TRBJ2-3, with a tentative D call TRBD2 (5 bases). The CDR3 totals 13 residues. The germline V and J ends were trimmed by 4 bases and 1 base, with 6 bases remaining between them. CDR3 DNA: TGTGCCAGCAGTTGGACTCGCACAGATACGCAGTATTTT. Amino acids: CASSWTRTDTQYF.

The chain recombines TRBV30 with TRBJ2-7, with D possibly being TRBD1 or TRBD2 (5 bases each). CDR1 and CDR2 (germline): GTSNPN, SVGIG (reference sequence). Trimming cost V 4 bases and J 3 bases, with 13 bases left between them. The CDR3 is 13 residues long. The CDR3 is CAWTLGRGYEQYF. In nucleotides, the CDR3 is TGTGCCTGGACGCTGGGACGGGGCTACGAGCAGTACTTC.

The rearrangement joins TRBV20-1 to TRBJ1-1; 8 bases match TRBD1. This CDR3 spans 16 amino acids. Germline V gene sequence: CDR1 DFQATT, CDR2 SNEGSKA (reference sequence). Trimming cost V 0 bases and J 0 bases; bases outside gene matches: 6. CDR3 amino acids: CSARDRTGGVNTEAFF. DNA of the CDR3: TGCAGTGCTAGAGATCGAACAGGGGGTGTGAACACTGAAGCTTTCTTT.

CDR3 bases: TGTGCCAGCAGGGTTGGACGGAGCTCCTACAATGAGCAGTTCTTC. Translating gives CASRVGRSSYNEQFF. The chain uses TRBV5-6 and TRBJ2-1; the D is unclear. This CDR3 region has 15 residues. V was cut by 5 bases and J by 0 bases, with 12 bases left in between. Germline CDR1 and CDR2: SGHDT and YYEEEE.

This chain joins TRBV7-8 and TRBJ1-2; the D is unclear. Germline V gene sequence: CDR1 SGHVS, CDR2 FQNEAQ. CDR3 length: 15 residues. V was shortened by 2 bases and J by 4 bases, with 14 bases between the two germline ends. As DNA, the CDR3 is TGTGCCAGCAGCTTAAATTTCGCAGGCTCCTATGGCTACACCTTC. Amino acids: CASSLNFAGSYGYTF.

The rearrangement uses TRBV29-1 and TRBJ2-7, with D unresolved. The CDR3 extends over 13 amino acids. V lost 4 bases to trimming and J lost 2 bases, with 12 bases between them. Germline-derived CDR1 and CDR2 are SQVTM and ANQGSEA. The CDR3 coding sequence is TGCAGCGTTGGACGATCTTTGCCCTACGAGCAGTACTTC. As protein: CSVGRSLPYEQYF.

The DNA of the CDR3 is TGTGCCAGCAGCCCATCCGGGACAATTCGTGGGGGGCAGTACTTC. Its protein is CASSPSGTIRGGQYF. This sequence joins TRBV14 and TRBJ2-7; weak D call: TRBD1 (6 bases). Trimming stripped 4 bases from V and 9 bases from J, with 22 bases between. This CDR3 has 15 residues. Germline CDR1 SGHDN, CDR2 FVKESK.

V gene TRBV20-1 combines with J gene TRBJ2-7; 12 bases agree with TRBD2. Germline V lookup: CDR1 DFQATT, CDR2 SNEGSKA (reference sequence). The CDR3 contains 14 residues. The J segment lost 5 bases and the V segment lost 7 bases, leaving 9 bases of the junction unmatched. The CDR3 reads CSVRGLAGTHEQYF. DNA of the CDR3: TGCAGTGTTCGAGGACTAGCGGGAACTCACGAGCAGTACTTC.

In this sample, this clonotype turned up a few times. This chain joins TRBV19 and TRBJ2-1; D may be TRBD2 (6 bases). V was shortened by 0 bases and J by 3 bases, with 12 bases between the two germline ends. Germline CDR1 reads LNHDA; CDR2 reads SQIVND (reference sequence). The length of the CDR3 is 16 residues. The CDR3 loop is CASSIDKRAYYNEQFF. In DNA form, the CDR3 reads TGTGCCAGTAGTATAGATAAGCGGGCTTACTACAATGAGCAGTTCTTC. The entire variable domain, with the rest obtained from reference TRBV19 and TRBJ2-1, is as follows: DGGITQSPKYLFRKEGQNVTLSCEQNLNHDAMYWYRQDPGQGLRLIYYSQIVNDFQKGDIAEGYSVSREKKESFPLTVTSAQKNPTAFYLCASSIDKRAYYNEQFFGPGTRLTVL.

V and J are TRBV5-5 and TRBJ2-7; D ambiguous. Germline V gene sequence: CDR1 SGHKS, CDR2 YYEKEE (reference sequence). Trimming pared 0 bases from V and 4 bases from J, leaving 11 bases between. This CDR3 contains 14 residues. The CDR3 bases are TGTGCCAGCAGCTTGGCCGTGACGATTTACGAGCAGTACTTC. Translated: CASSLAVTIYEQYF.

V usage is TRBV19 and J usage is TRBJ1-1; D call uncertain. Germline CDR1 and CDR2: LNHDA and SQIVND (reference sequence). The CDR3 is 11 residues long. Trimming removed 11 bases from V and 6 bases from J, with 13 bases in between. The CDR3 nucleotides read TGTGCCTGCCACAGAGGCTCTGAAGCTTTCTTT. The encoded protein is CACHRGSEAFF.

The chain is built from TRBV30 and TRBJ1-3; D is uncertain. CDR1 and CDR2 (germline): GTSNPN, SVGIG (reference sequence). CDR3 length: 15 amino acids. V dropped 3 bases and J dropped 2 bases, with 14 bases sitting between them. The CDR3 spells CAWRWEANPGNTIYF. CDR3 nucleotide sequence: TGTGCCTGGAGATGGGAAGCGAATCCTGGAAACACCATATATTTT.

This chain connects TRBV18 to TRBJ1-5, with TRBD1 identical over 8 bases. Germline V lookup: CDR1 KGHSH, CDR2 LQKENI. The CDR3 has 16 residues. The ends lost 1 base at V and 7 bases at J; junction bases unmatched: 9. CDR3 bases: TGTGCCAGCTCACCACTCCCGGGGACAGGCCGACAGCCCCAGCATTTT. It yields the protein CASSPLPGTGRQPQHF.

CDR3 amino acids: CSVEIGTSGDETQYF. In nucleotides, the CDR3 is TGCAGCGTTGAAATTGGGACTAGCGGGGACGAGACCCAGTACTTC. V and J are TRBV29-1 and TRBJ2-5, with 13 nucleotides matching TRBD2. With 2 bases clipped from V and 5 bases from J, the junction kept 5 bases outside the gene matches. Germline CDR1 and CDR2: SQVTM and ANQGSEA. The CDR3 contains 15 residues.

The chain links TRBV6-6 to TRBJ1-2, with D possibly TRBD1 on 5 matching bases. The CDR3 runs 14 residues. CDR1 and CDR2 (germline): MNHNY, SVGAGI (reference sequence). Trimming left V 5 bases short and J 5 bases short, with 15 bases between. The CDR3, as DNA: TGTGCCAGCAGTCCGACCGGGACTATTTATGGCTACACCTTC. Its protein product is CASSPTGTIYGYTF.

The V and J genes are TRBV29-1 and TRBJ2-3; no clear D gene. V lost 4 bases, J lost 2 bases, and 13 bases lay in between. Germline V CDR1 and CDR2: SQVTM, ANQGSEA. The CDR3 totals 14 residues. DNA for the CDR3: TGCAGCGTTGCTACCCGGACCACCACAGATACGCAGTATTTT. Translated: CSVATRTTTDTQYF.

V is TRBV19 and J is TRBJ2-1, with D perhaps TRBD1 or TRBD2 (5 bases each). CDR1 LNHDA and CDR2 SQIVND come from the germline V gene (reference sequence). The CDR3 contains 14 residues. Trimming stripped 4 bases from V and 4 bases from J, with 11 bases between. The CDR3 sequence is CASSTGTRYNEQFF. Here the CDR3 DNA reads TGTGCCAGTAGTACCGGGACGAGGTACAATGAGCAGTTCTTC.

V usage is TRBV2 and J usage is TRBJ2-4; either TRBD1 or TRBD2 may fit D (6 bases each). Deletions cut 6 bases from V and 8 bases from J, with 11 bases between. CDR1 is SNHLY and CDR2 is FYNNEI in the germline V gene. The CDR3 runs to 12 residues. CDR3 amino acids: CASRQGGDIQYF. In nucleotides, the CDR3 is TGTGCCAGCAGACAGGGAGGTGACATTCAGTACTTC. The variable domain in full, completed from reference TRBV2 and TRBJ2-4, reads EPEVTQTPSHQVTQMGQEVILRCVPISNHLYFYWYRQILGQKVEFLVSFYNNEISEKSEIFDDQFSVERPDGSNFTLKIRSTKLEDSAMYFCASRQGGDIQYFGAGTRLSVL.